The rows below give T cell receptor beta chains drawn from one sample of a study of T cell responses to AZD1222 COVID-19 vaccine. Sequencing was performed with immunoSEQ multiplex PCR; in TCRdb, only in-frame clones are kept and a portion is missing. The table includes about 110,000 clones, roughly nine tenths detected once. Sequencing was performed on peripheral blood, taken on day 0 of MenACWY control vaccination. The source is an adult in good health. Both conserved end residues are trimmed from each CDR3. A D gene is named only where the DNA matches it firmly.

TRBV5-1,TRBJ1-4,NA,ASSSGQLSTNEKLF
TRBV5-1,TRBJ2-2,TRBD2,ASSLVLAGENTGELF
TRBV6-6,TRBJ1-5,NA,ASSYSSPSNQPQH
TRBV2,TRBJ1-5,NA,ASSEAGVQPQH
TRBV5-6,TRBJ1-2,NA,ASMRELNYGYT
TRBV9,TRBJ2-4,NA,ASSVGRVGAKNIQY
TRBV6-5,TRBJ2-7,NA,ASSSPPKQY
TRBV28,TRBJ1-1,TRBD1,ASSSTGVNTEAF
TRBV28,TRBJ1-5,NA,ASSPKTVSNQPQH
TRBV5-1,TRBJ2-3,TRBD2,ASSLFLAGGRGTDTQY
TRBV27,TRBJ1-2,TRBD1,ASSFLGQGYGYT
TRBV6-5,TRBJ1-3,NA,ASTRTVGNTIY
TRBV9,TRBJ1-6,NA,ASSPPGGSNSPLH
TRBV24-1,TRBJ1-1,NA,ATSDDREASRAEAF
TRBV27,TRBJ1-1,NA,ASSSPSGGDTEAF
TRBV10-3,TRBJ1-1,NA,AISDPGSNTEAF
TRBV28,TRBJ1-6,NA,ASTPGGPNSPLH
TRBV18,TRBJ1-5,NA,ASSLGTANSNQPQH
TRBV14,TRBJ2-7,NA,ASSQVGGREQY
TRBV10-2,TRBJ2-1,NA,ASSEYGSSYNEQF
TRBV29-1,TRBJ1-1,TRBD1,SVATGHPEAF
TRBV5-6,TRBJ1-3,TRBD1,ASSGTGAYGNTIY
TRBV5-4,TRBJ2-5,TRBD1,ASSETGGQETQY
TRBV4-1,TRBJ1-4,TRBD1,ASSQDQLDRGNEKLF
TRBV6-5,TRBJ2-3,NA,ATGSATDTQY
TRBV19,TRBJ1-5,TRBD1,ASTPPGQGVFGDQPQH
TRBV5-1,TRBJ1-1,TRBD1,ASSLQGFGRVNTEAF
TRBV6-8,TRBJ2-1,TRBD1,ASSVPGQGGNEQF
TRBV2,TRBJ1-4,NA,ASSEFRGDNEKLF
TRBV28,TRBJ1-4,NA,ASSSPTPTNEKLF
TRBV13,TRBJ1-2,NA,ASSPGTYGYT
TRBV20-1,TRBJ2-5,TRBD1,SASGRGLETQY
TRBV7-8,TRBJ1-3,TRBD1,ASSHPRGRRNTIY
TRBV5-1,TRBJ2-7,NA,ASNDGTYEQY
TRBV9,TRBJ2-2,TRBD1,ASSDTGGPDTGELF
TRBV27,TRBJ1-6,TRBD1,ASSLSPGQGGSYNSPLH
TRBV5-4,TRBJ1-1,NA,ASSRGEAEAF
TRBV11-1,TRBJ2-3,TRBD2,ASSLSSGFTDTQY
TRBV5-1,TRBJ1-2,NA,ASSLESPNYGYT
TRBV3-1/TRBV3-2,TRBJ1-1,TRBD1,ASSQVVGQVIGTEAF
TRBV7-2,TRBJ2-5,NA,ASSRGTQETQY
TRBV28,TRBJ1-1,NA,ASSFRDRNTEAF
TRBV28,TRBJ1-5,NA,ASSFGNQPQH